A selection of T cell receptor beta chains follows, all from one sample in a study of T-cell memory formation after mild COVID-19. TCRdb re-called the 5' RACE reads through MiXCR, storing one row per CDR3 protein. This table has around 300,000 distinct CDR3 sequences, roughly an eighth appearing once. Sequencing input: PBMCs or a T cell subset sorted from them (not recorded which). The receptors were sampled from a man between 18 and 29 years old who had mild COVID-19 (a few samples of this study predate the infection). Cell type and time point are not known. CDR3s include the opening cysteine and the closing phenylalanine or tryptophan. D genes are given only for firm matches. Clone size is not always given. Where it is, it says once, few, many or a class for expanded clones.

d_call clone_size j_call v_call cdr3_nt cdr3_aa
- few TRBJ2-3 TRBV7-3 TGTGCCAGCAGCTTAACTCTGTCGGGGACAGATACGCAGTATTTT CASSLTLSGTDTQYF
- many TRBJ2-1 TRBV27 TGTGCCAGCAGTTTTCCCGAAAGCTCCTACAATGAGCAGTTCTTC CASSFPESSYNEQFF
- - TRBJ2-7 TRBV11-2 TGTGCCAGCAGCCTTTCGGGACAATTCAGGTTTGGCTACGAGCAGTACTTC CASSLSGQFRFGYEQYF
- - TRBJ2-3 TRBV29-1 TGCAGCGTTACCAGCACAGATACGCAGTATTTT CSVTSTDTQYF
- many TRBJ2-7 TRBV4-3 TGCGCCAGCAGCCAAGCATGGGACCCTTATCACGAGCAGTACTTC CASSQAWDPYHEQYF
TRBD2 few TRBJ2-3 TRBV19 TGTGCCAGTACAGACACCGGGAGGAGAAATACGCAGTATTTT CASTDTGRRNTQYF
- - TRBJ2-3 TRBV20-1 TGCAGTGCTAGAGAGCCTGCTACGACAGATACGCAGTATTTT CSAREPATTDTQYF
- - TRBJ2-7 TRBV14 TGTGCCAGCAGCCATGGCGGTCCCTACGAGCAGTACTTC CASSHGGPYEQYF
- many TRBJ1-6 TRBV4-3 TGCGCCAGCAGCCAAGAGCCTCCAGGCTCCTATAATTCACCCCTCCACTTT CASSQEPPGSYNSPLHF
- - TRBJ2-2 TRBV4-3 TGCGCCAGCAGCCAGGGTCAGGCGAACACCGGGGAGCTGTTTTTT CASSQGQANTGELFF
- many TRBJ2-4 TRBV5-5 TGTGCCAGCAGCTTGATCGCGGGAATGCGGGGTCCCAAAAACATTCAGTACTTC CASSLIAGMRGPKNIQYF
- - TRBJ1-2 TRBV4-1 TGCGCCAGCAGCCAAACGGAGGGGGGGAACTATGGCTACACCTTC CASSQTEGGNYGYTF
TRBD2 few TRBJ2-3 TRBV29-1 TGCAGCGCCGGGACTAGCGTCACAGATACGCAGTATTTT CSAGTSVTDTQYF
- - TRBJ2-5 TRBV5-6 TGTGCCAGCAGCGGGGCGGGGTTCCAAGAGACCCAGTACTTC CASSGAGFQETQYF
- few TRBJ2-5 TRBV27 TGTGCCAGCAGTTTGCTTGGAGGAGCCTATCAAGAGACCCAGTACTTC CASSLLGGAYQETQYF
- few TRBJ1-2 TRBV5-1 TGCGCCAGCAGACAAGAACCGACGGGGATCTATGGCTACACCTTC CASRQEPTGIYGYTF
- few TRBJ1-2 TRBV5-1 TGCGCCAGCAGCAGGACAAGCACTTATGGCTACACCTTC CASSRTSTYGYTF
TRBD1 few TRBJ1-6 TRBV5-1 TGCGCCAGCAGCTGGGGGGACAGAGGGATCAATTCACCCCTCCACTTT CASSWGDRGINSPLHF
TRBD1 many TRBJ1-3 TRBV7-6 TGTGCCAGCAGCCCGAGGGGACAGCTCAGCTCTGGAAACACCATATATTTT CASSPRGQLSSGNTIYF
- few TRBJ1-1 TRBV18 TGTGCCAGCTCACCAGTGTCGAGGGGGGAGACTTTTTTT CASSPVSRGETFF
- - TRBJ2-5 TRBV20-1 TGCAGTGCTAGTTCACAGAGGGAAGAGACCCAGTACTTC CSASSQREETQYF
TRBD2 few TRBJ2-3 TRBV6-2/TRBV6-3 TGTGCCAGCAGAAGGACTAGCGTTGGAGATACGCAGTATTTT CASRRTSVGDTQYF
- few TRBJ2-1 TRBV11-2 TGTGCCAGCAGCTTCTTTGGGTTGAATGAGCAGTTCTTC CASSFFGLNEQFF
- - TRBJ2-7 TRBV5-4 TGTGCCAGCAGCTTGCGCCCGGTGGGAATGTACGAGCAGTACTTC CASSLRPVGMYEQYF
- - TRBJ2-4 TRBV20-1 TGCAGTGCTAGAGATAACGCCAAAAACATTCAGTACTTC CSARDNAKNIQYF
- - TRBJ1-4 TRBV6-2/TRBV6-3 TGTGCCAGCAGTCACCGCGGTGGCACTGGCGGTGAAAAACTGTTTTTT CASSHRGGTGGEKLFF
- few TRBJ1-6 TRBV7-9 TGTGCCAGCAGCCCACAGACCATGGGCGGGTCACCCCTCCACTTT CASSPQTMGGSPLHF
TRBD1 few TRBJ2-2 TRBV6-1 TGTGCCAGCGGGACAGGGGTCGTGGGGACGAACACCGGGGAGCTGTTTTTT CASGTGVVGTNTGELFF
- few TRBJ1-2 TRBV6-2/TRBV6-3 TGTGCCAGCAGTTACTCAACCGGGGCCTATGGCTACACCTTC CASSYSTGAYGYTF
- - TRBJ1-2 TRBV7-2 TGTGCCAGCAGCAACCGGGACAACTTAAACTATGGCTACACCTTC CASSNRDNLNYGYTF
TRBD1 few TRBJ1-5 TRBV6-5 TGTGCCAGCAGTTCGACAGGGTCGGGAAATCAGCCCCAGCATTTT CASSSTGSGNQPQHF
- - TRBJ2-1 TRBV12-3/TRBV12-4 TGTGCCAGCAGTTCGGTCAATGTCCATGAGCAGTTCTTC CASSSVNVHEQFF
- - TRBJ2-5 TRBV3-1 TGTGCCAGCACCCGTGGACTGGGAGAGACCCAGTACTTC CASTRGLGETQYF
- few TRBJ2-7 TRBV5-1 TGCGCCAGCACCTTGAATACCGACAGCCGTAACCCCTACGAGCAGTACTTC CASTLNTDSRNPYEQYF
TRBD1 - TRBJ2-7 TRBV15 TGTGCCACCAGCAGAGAAGCAGGGGGCTACGAGCAGTACTTC CATSREAGGYEQYF
- - TRBJ2-4 TRBV5-1 TGCGCCAGCAGCATTTCGATCCTAGCCAAAAACATTCAGTACTTC CASSISILAKNIQYF
- few TRBJ2-5 TRBV5-1 TGCGCCAGCAGCTTGGGCGACCCGGAGACCCAGTACTTC CASSLGDPETQYF
- few TRBJ2-7 TRBV6-5 TGTGCCAGCAGTCGCTCGGACAGTCTTTACGAGCAGTACTTC CASSRSDSLYEQYF
- many TRBJ2-4 TRBV2 TGTGCCAGCAGTGAGGGAGGCTACATTCAGTACTTC CASSEGGYIQYF
- - TRBJ1-1 TRBV19 TGTGCCAGTAGTACTCAGGGAGGAGCTGAAGCTTTCTTT CASSTQGGAEAFF
- few TRBJ1-2 TRBV4-1 TGCGCCAGCAGCCAAGATCAGGGAGCGAACTATGGCTACACCTTC CASSQDQGANYGYTF
TRBD1 few TRBJ2-1 TRBV9 TGTGCCAGCAGCCCCCCAGAGACAGGGGGCGTTGAGCAGTTCTTC CASSPPETGGVEQFF
- few TRBJ2-2 TRBV24-1 TGTGCCACCAGAGAAAACACCGGGGAGCTGTTTTTT CATRENTGELFF
- - TRBJ2-6 TRBV5-1 TGCGCCAGCAGCTTGCGCCTGGGAGCTGGGGCCAACGTCCTGACTTTC CASSLRLGAGANVLTF
- few TRBJ2-1 TRBV6-6 TGTGCCAGCAGTTACTCCGCAGGGAACTCCTACAATGAGCAGTTCTTC CASSYSAGNSYNEQFF
- many TRBJ1-1 TRBV11-2 TGTGCCAGCAGCTTAGATGTCGGGCGCGGAGCTTTCTTT CASSLDVGRGAFF
- few TRBJ1-1 TRBV23-1 TGCGCCGCACGGACTGAAGCTTTCTTT CAARTEAFF
- - TRBJ2-3 TRBV2 TGTGCCAGCAGCCCCGCGGGGTGGAAAGATACGCAGTATTTT CASSPAGWKDTQYF
TRBD1 few TRBJ1-4 TRBV7-9 TGTGCCAGCAGCGCCACTACAGGGGCAACTAATGAAAAACTGTTTTTT CASSATTGATNEKLFF
- - TRBJ2-2 TRBV11-1 TGTGCCAGCACTCTCGGGGGCACCGGGGAGCTGTTTTTT CASTLGGTGELFF
TRBD1 many TRBJ2-1 TRBV6-2/TRBV6-3 TGTGCCAGCAGTCCACAGGGGGCCTACAATGAGCAGTTCTTC CASSPQGAYNEQFF